The 10 T cell receptor beta chains below come from one sample, sequenced in a study of Graves' ophthalmopathy and Graves' hyperthyroidism. Transcripts of RNA were the source for amplifying TCR beta CDR3 regions. Second-round multiplex PCR came after a first-round RT-PCR that employed HTBI primers. A single record per CDR3 protein comes from TCRdb applying MiXCR to the multiplex PCR reads. The sample lists approximately 700,000 distinct CDR3 sequences, 40% occurring once. Sequenced sample: peripheral blood. The receptors come from an adult man with Graves' ophthalmopathy.

This rearrangement joins TRBV29-1 to TRBJ2-7; 8 bases align to TRBD2. This CDR3 contains 13 residues. The germline CDR1 and CDR2 sequences are SQVTM and ANQGSEA. V was clipped by 8 bases and J by 4 bases; unmatched bases: 10. CDR3 loop: CSLIGASGYEQYF. The CDR3 DNA sequence: TGCAGCTTAATTGGAGCTAGCGGGTACGAGCAGTACTTC.

This chain joins TRBV7-9 and TRBJ2-2; D is uncertain. V was clipped by 5 bases and J by 0 bases, with 16 bases between them. Germline values: CDR1 SEHNR, CDR2 FQNEAQ (reference sequence). The CDR3 contains 17 residues. For the CDR3, the DNA is TGTGCCAGCAGCCATGTTTGGGTTAGAACGAACACCGGGGAGCTGTTTTTT. Amino acid sequence: CASSHVWVRTNTGELFF. Based on the CDR3 plus reference TRBV7-9 and TRBJ2-2, the full variable domain is DTGVSQNPRHKITKRGQNVTFRCDPISEHNRLYWYRQTLGQGPEFLTYFQNEAQLEKSRLLSDRFSAERPKGSFSTLEIQRTEQGDSAMYLCASSHVWVRTNTGELFFGEGSRLTVL.

Regarding this clonotype: One end of the junction varies from germline; a read error may be responsible. This rearrangement joins TRBV10-3 to TRBJ2-7; possibly TRBD2 for D (6 bases). Germline lookup yields CDR1 ENHRY and CDR2 SYGVKD. The CDR3 has 13 residues. The CDR3 protein is CASSYPRAGEQYF. The CDR3 DNA sequence: TGTGCCAGCAGTTACCCCAGGGCGGGGGAGCAGTACTTC.

The V call is TRBV15, the J call TRBJ2-3, with D tentatively TRBD1 or TRBD2 (7 bases each). The CDR3 covers 15 residues. V dropped 2 bases and J dropped 1 base, with 10 bases sitting between them. Germline lookup yields CDR1 LNHNV and CDR2 YYDKDF (reference sequence). The CDR3 coding sequence is TGTGCCACCAGCAGACAGGGGGGGGGCACAGATACGCAGTATTTT. Encoded protein: CATSRQGGGTDTQYF.

The sample holds a few counts of this clonotype. The CDR3 nucleotides read TGTGCCAGCGGCCGATGGGGGCAGGGGGCTTCCACCGGGGAGCTGTTTTTT. Amino acids: CASGRWGQGASTGELFF. This rearrangement joins TRBV7-9 to TRBJ2-2; TRBD1 aligns across 8 bases. The CDR3 contains 17 residues. Trimming at V came to 8 bases and at J to 4 bases, leaving 15 bases not matched to a gene. Germline V gene data show CDR1 as SEHNR and CDR2 as FQNEAQ (reference sequence).

This clonotype was counted a few times. The chain uses TRBV6-1 and TRBJ2-7; D is possibly TRBD1 or TRBD2 (5 bases each). The length of the CDR3 is 12 residues. V was cut by 11 bases and J by 2 bases, with 13 bases left in between. The germline V gene has CDR1 MNHNS and CDR2 SASEGT. The CDR3 is CASGKGPYEQYF. CDR3 DNA: TGTGCCTCCGGGAAGGGACCCTACGAGCAGTACTTC.

As regards this clonotype: Possible read error: a much larger clone is one base away. The chain combines TRBV7-2 with TRBJ2-6; D unresolved. Germline V lookup: CDR1 SGHTA, CDR2 FQGNSA. The CDR3 consists of 14 residues. The CDR3 here is CASSQASTFGVPTF. The CDR3 region has the DNA TGTGCCAGCAGCCAAGCCTCCACCTTTGGCGTCCCGACTTTC.

This clonotype was counted ten times or more. The chain has TRBV7-9 and TRBJ1-2; 7 bases agree with TRBD1. CDR1 is SEHNR, CDR2 FQNEAQ, per germline (reference sequence). V lost 4 bases to trimming and J lost 6 bases; unmatched junction nucleotides: 2. This CDR3 region has 12 residues. The CDR3 nucleotides are TGTGCCAGCAGCTACACAGGGGATGGCTACACCTTC. This codes for CASSYTGDGYTF.

The chain carries TRBV20-1 and TRBJ2-5, with 8 bases matching TRBD1. CDR3 length: 15 residues. Trimming at V came to 3 bases and at J to 4 bases, leaving 10 bases not matched to a gene. In germline, CDR1 is DFQATT, CDR2 SNEGSKA (reference sequence). The CDR3 loop reads CSARSPTGAIETQYF. DNA for the CDR3: TGCAGTGCTAGGTCTCCGACAGGGGCGATAGAGACCCAGTACTTC.

This chain uses TRBV19 with TRBJ1-5; no clear D. Germline CDR1 and CDR2: LNHDA and SQIVND (reference sequence). The CDR3 is 9 residues long. The germline V and J ends were trimmed by 5 bases and 11 bases, with 4 bases remaining between them. CDR3: CASSRAQHF. CDR3 nucleotides: TGTGCCAGTAGTCGGGCCCAGCATTTT.